This record covers a single TCR beta chain. The target antigen is unknown. This record comes from a study of early T cells in non-severe SARS-CoV-2 infection. For the study at large: Chains were not paired, and sequencing was done on bulk RNA from unsorted whole blood.

Whole-study findings and limits: Matching with VDJdb favored anti-spike CD8 responses (missing private and CD4 specificities).

Individual cDNA molecules each received unique molecular identifiers attached to them. TCRdb fed the 5' RACE reads into MiXCR, producing one record per CDR3 protein. The top ten clones hold around 15% of a sample with tens of thousands of distinct CDR3 sequences, roughly 4.5% of them seen once. The V end lost 6 bases, the J end lost 4 bases, and 10 bases lay between the germline ends. The germline V gene encodes CDR1 SNHLY and CDR2 FYNNEI. The CDR3 is 13 residues long. The chain links TRBV2 to TRBJ1-5; D gene uncertain. The sample comprised whole blood. The TCR originated in an adult who was a healthcare worker with PCR-confirmed SARS-CoV-2 infection or an uninfected control (not recorded which). CDR3 amino acids: CASRRLQNQPQHF. DNA for the CDR3: TGTGCCAGCAGGAGGTTACAGAATCAGCCCCAGCATTTT. The entire variable domain, with the rest obtained from reference TRBV2 and TRBJ1-5, is as follows: EPEVTQTPSHQVTQMGQEVILRCVPISNHLYFYWYRQILGQKVEFLVSFYNNEISEKSEIFDDQFSVERPDGSNFTLKIRSTKLEDSAMYFCASRRLQNQPQHFGDGTRLSIL.